Sequencing of this T cell receptor (beta chain) was carried out in a study of blood T cell repertoires in COVID-19. This CDR3 is 18 amino acids long. V shed 0 bases and J 3 bases; nucleotides not matched to a gene: 7. Germline V lookup: CDR1 SQVTM, CDR2 ANQGSEA. Here immunoSEQ multiplex PCR was the method, and the copy in TCRdb shows in-frame clones only, minus some. Of around 66,000 clones in the sample, about 80% were seen once. The sample consisted of peripheral blood. This chain uses TRBV29-1 with TRBJ2-6; 11 bases agree with TRBD1. The clonotype comes from a human donor in a cohort sampled during active COVID-19. The CDR3 DNA sequence: TGCAGCGTTGAAGATCTAGGACAGGGGGCTTTTGGGGCCAACGTCCTGACTTTC. As protein: CSVEDLGQGAFGANVLTF.